The 25 T cell receptor beta chains given below trace back to one sample, sequenced in a study of blood T cell repertoires in COVID-19. Repertoires were generated with immunoSEQ multiplex PCR, while TCRdb's copy carries only in-frame clones and drops some. The profile shows about 420,000 clones, roughly 90% of them singletons. Specimen: peripheral blood. All receptors derive from a man between 18 and 29 years old with COVID-19, enrolled during active disease.

J is TRBJ2-3 and V is TRBV3-1 (or the pseudogene TRBV3-2); 11 bases align to TRBD2. Trimming took 8 bases from V and 5 from J; bases not matched to a gene: 9. Per the germline V gene, CDR1 is LGHDT and CDR2 is YNNKEL (reference sequence). The CDR3 covers 15 residues. The CDR3 nucleotides are TGTGCCAGCGCTCTTAGCGGGAGGGCCGGAGATACGCAGTATTTT. Translated: CASALSGRAGDTQYF.

The CDR3 is CASTQRREAGELFF. CDR3 bases: TGTGCCAGCACTCAAAGACGGGAGGCGGGGGAGCTGTTTTTT. The chain employs TRBV3-1 (or the pseudogene TRBV3-2) and TRBJ2-2; 7 bases match TRBD2. The germline V gene has CDR1 LGHDT and CDR2 YNNKEL (reference sequence). This CDR3 has 14 amino acids. The V segment lost 7 bases and the J segment 8 bases; nucleotides outside the gene matches: 10.

The chain couples TRBV24-1 to TRBJ2-7; TRBD1 is a possible D gene (5 bases). V lost 4 bases and J 7 bases, leaving 13 bases between the germline ends. Germline lookup yields CDR1 KGHDR and CDR2 SFDVKD. This CDR3 has 13 residues. CDR3 in amino acids: CATSDPRVDEQYF. The DNA for the CDR3 is TGTGCCACCAGTGACCCCAGGGTCGATGAGCAGTACTTC.

The rearrangement uses TRBV7-8 and TRBJ2-2; possibly TRBD2 for D (6 bases). CDR3 length: 15 amino acids. Germline CDR1 reads SGHVS; CDR2 reads FQNEAQ. Trimming shortened V by 10 bases and J by 8 bases, and 23 bases separated the two germline ends. The CDR3 reads CATTSGTLTWGELFF. CDR3 in DNA: TGTGCCACAACTTCCGGGACTCTGACTTGGGGGGAGCTGTTTTTT.

About this clone itself: Germline is not matched at one junction end, which may reflect a read error. The rearrangement links TRBV16 to TRBJ2-1, with D hard to call. Germline V gives CDR1 KGHSY, CDR2 FQNENV. The CDR3 loop spans 17 amino acids. The DNA for the CDR3 is TGTGCCAGCACCCAACGGGTGGGTTACTTGAGCAACAATGAGCAGTTCTTC. Translating it yields CASTQRVGYLSNNEQFF.

This clone has at least ten counts. The genes are TRBV9 and TRBJ2-2; TRBD1 matches at 12 bases. Trimming took 3 bases from V and 5 from J; bases not matched to a gene: 8. In germline, CDR1 is SGDLS, CDR2 YYNGEE. There are 17 residues in the CDR3. The CDR3 nucleotides read TGTGCCAGCAGCGAGGGGACAGGGGGCATCGGAACCGGGGAGCTGTTTTTT. Encoded protein: CASSEGTGGIGTGELFF.

This chain uses TRBV7-8 with TRBJ2-6; no clear D. CDR3 length equals 19 residues. V was trimmed by 5 bases and J by 0 bases, leaving 20 bases between them. The V gene's germline CDR1 is SGHVS and CDR2 FQNEAQ. Here the CDR3 reads CASSIFQRLSDSGANVLTF. Written as DNA, the CDR3 is TGTGCCAGCAGCATTTTCCAGCGTCTTTCAGACTCTGGGGCCAACGTCCTGACTTTC.

The J gene is TRBJ1-1, the V gene TRBV7-9; D gene uncertain. Trimming removed 5 bases from V and 8 bases from J, with 15 bases in between. Looked up from germline, CDR1 is SEHNR and CDR2 is FQNEAQ (reference sequence). The CDR3 covers 13 residues. The CDR3 reads CASSLPTVWEAFF. The DNA of the CDR3 is TGTGCCAGCAGCCTTCCCACGGTCTGGGAAGCTTTCTTT.

In its sample, this clone was seen once. This chain joins TRBV2 and TRBJ2-7; TRBD2 matches at 7 bases. Trimming at V came to 5 bases and at J to 10 bases, leaving 5 bases not matched to a gene. Looked up from germline, CDR1 is SNHLY and CDR2 is FYNNEI. This CDR3 contains 11 residues. CDR3 sequence reads: CASSTSAKQYF. Here the CDR3 DNA reads TGTGCCAGCAGTACTAGCGCGAAACAGTACTTC.

This chain connects TRBV19 to TRBJ1-1, with 7 bases fitting TRBD1. The junction had 30 bases not matched to a gene; V was cut back by 6 bases and J by 11 bases. This CDR3 is 19 amino acids long. Germline lookup yields CDR1 LNHDA and CDR2 SQIVND (reference sequence). The CDR3 reads CASRHWGQPLGETGFTAFF. The CDR3 DNA follows: TGTGCCAGTAGGCACTGGGGACAGCCATTGGGCGAAACCGGGTTCACGGCTTTCTTT.

The J gene is TRBJ1-5, the V gene TRBV6-5; D call uncertain. The V end was cut by 11 bases, the J end by 6 bases, with 20 bases between. The germline CDR1 and CDR2 sequences are MNHEY and SVGAGI. The CDR3 is 14 residues long. As DNA, the CDR3 is TGTGCCGCAAAGCAAGGTCTAGGCCCTCAGCCCCAGCATTTT. It yields the protein CAAKQGLGPQPQHF.

The V and J genes are TRBV19 and TRBJ1-1; 7 nucleotides align to TRBD1. CDR1 and CDR2 (germline): LNHDA, SQIVND (reference sequence). Losses at the gene ends were 7 bases for V and 1 base for J; bases not matched to a gene: 9. The CDR3 has 15 amino acids. The CDR3 sequence is CASTRGRSTNTEAFF. CDR3 DNA sequence: TGTGCCAGTACGAGGGGGCGGAGTACGAACACTGAAGCTTTCTTT.

This rearrangement joins TRBV7-6 to TRBJ1-2; 9 bases agree with TRBD1. V was pared by 1 base and J by 1 base, with 1 base of the junction left unmatched. Germline V gene lookup returns CDR1 SGHVS and CDR2 FNYEAQ. There are 15 residues in the CDR3. The CDR3 sequence is CASSLGTGDNYGYTF. The CDR3 DNA reads TGTGCCAGCAGCTTAGGGACAGGGGATAACTATGGCTACACCTTC.

This clone came up once. The CDR3 sequence is CASSEKSGRSYNEQFF. DNA of the CDR3: TGTGCCAGCAGTGAAAAATCCGGGAGGTCCTACAATGAGCAGTTCTTC. The chain combines TRBV25-1 with TRBJ2-1, with 7 bases matching TRBD2. J was trimmed by 1 base and V by 2 bases; bases with no gene match: 5. The CDR3 runs to 16 residues. Per the germline V gene, CDR1 is MGHDK and CDR2 is SYGVNS.

V usage is TRBV7-9 and J usage is TRBJ2-1; D is perhaps TRBD2 (6 bases). This CDR3 contains 17 residues. The V gene's germline CDR1 is SEHNR and CDR2 FQNEAQ (reference sequence). The V and J ends lost 4 bases and 5 bases respectively, with 21 bases between them. CDR3 in DNA: TGTGCCAGCAGCTCGGGGACCGGCGGAGGGGATGACAATGAGCAGTTCTTC. Translated: CASSSGTGGGDDNEQFF.

This clone was seen just once. V and J are TRBV5-1 and TRBJ2-1; TRBD1 matches 7 bases. CDR3 length equals 13 residues. The germline CDR1 and CDR2 sequences are SGHRS and YFSETQ. V gave up 0 bases and J gave up 12 bases; unmatched junction bases: 6. The CDR3 here is CASSLEGGWGQFF. CDR3 coding DNA: TGCGCCAGCAGCTTGGAAGGGGGCTGGGGGCAGTTCTTC. Full variable domain (rest looked up from reference TRBV5-1 and TRBJ2-1): KAGVTQTPRYLIKTRGQQVTLSCSPISGHRSVSWYQQTPGQGLQFLFEYFSETQRNKGNFPGRFSGRQFSNSRSEMNVSTLELGDSALYLCASSLEGGWGQFFGPGTRLTVL.

Concerning this clone: Given a far larger clone just one base away, this is likely a sequencing read error. V usage is TRBV5-8 and J usage is TRBJ2-7; D perhaps matches TRBD1 (5 bases). Germline V lookup: CDR1 SGHTS, CDR2 YDEGEE. The length of the CDR3 is 13 residues. Trimming took 3 bases from V and 1 from J, leaving 8 bases between them. The CDR3 DNA reads TGTGCCAGCAGCTCTAGACAGTCCTACGAGCAGTACTTC. It specifies CASSSRQSYEQYF. Complete variable domain (other parts from reference TRBV5-8 and TRBJ2-7): EAGVTQSPTHLIKTRGQQATLRCSPISGHTSVYWYQQALGLGLQFLLWYDEGEERNRGNFPPRFSGRQFPNYSSELNVNALELEDSALYLCASSSRQSYEQYFGPGTRLTVT.

This chain connects TRBV5-1 to TRBJ1-5, with a weak D call TRBD1 (5 bases). Trimming pared 4 bases from V and 9 bases from J, leaving 14 bases between. This CDR3 is 13 amino acids long. Germline V lookup: CDR1 SGHRS, CDR2 YFSETQ. As DNA, the CDR3 is TGCGCCAGCAGCCCAGAACTTACAGGGCCCCAGCATTTT. Translation: CASSPELTGPQHF.

The chain links TRBV30 to TRBJ1-6; TRBD1 might be the D (6 bases). CDR3 length: 13 residues. In germline, CDR1 is GTSNPN, CDR2 SVGIG (reference sequence). V lost 8 bases and J 4 bases, leaving 12 bases between the germline ends. The CDR3 DNA is TGTGCCCAATTGACAGGTTATAATTCACCCCTCCACTTT. The encoded protein is CAQLTGYNSPLHF.

This clone has just a few counts. The chain recombines TRBV27 with TRBJ1-5; D unclear. CDR1 is MNHEY and CDR2 is SMNVEV in the germline V gene (reference sequence). With 2 bases removed from V and 1 base from J, the gap between germline ends came to 12 bases. There are 16 residues in the CDR3. The CDR3 region is CASSLSSSRSNQPQHF. In DNA form, the CDR3 reads TGTGCCAGCAGTTTAAGTTCATCGCGCAGCAATCAGCCCCAGCATTTT.

As regards this clone: The sample holds other DNA sequences that translate to the same CDR3. This chain connects TRBV7-2 to TRBJ2-1, with TRBD2 matching 8 bases. This CDR3 is built from 15 residues. The germline CDR1 and CDR2 sequences are SGHTA and FQGNSA. The V gene end was trimmed by 3 bases and the J gene end by 2 bases; junction bases not matched to a gene: 3. The CDR3 here is CASSFTSGPYNEQFF. In DNA form, the CDR3 reads TGTGCCAGCAGCTTTACTAGCGGCCCCTACAATGAGCAGTTCTTC.

The chain carries TRBV19 and TRBJ1-1; D perhaps matches TRBD1 (6 bases). Trimming removed 4 bases from V and 5 bases from J, with 14 bases in between. Per the germline V gene, CDR1 is LNHDA and CDR2 is SQIVND (reference sequence). This CDR3 comprises 14 residues. The CDR3: CASSTTPTGTEAFF. In DNA, the CDR3 is TGTGCCAGTAGTACCACTCCTACAGGGACTGAAGCTTTCTTT.

V gene TRBV7-6 combines with J gene TRBJ1-3, with a weak D call TRBD1 (5 bases). This CDR3 region has 16 residues. The germline gives CDR1 SGHVS, CDR2 FNYEAQ. The germline V and J ends were trimmed by 4 bases and 1 base, with 14 bases remaining between them. The CDR3 region has the DNA TGTGCCAGCAGCTCCGGGGTGGAGGGGTCTGGAAACACCATATATTTT. It specifies CASSSGVEGSGNTIYF.

In its sample, this clone was seen a few times. The chain uses TRBV5-1 and TRBJ1-5, with 10 bases identical to TRBD1. Germline lookup yields CDR1 SGHRS and CDR2 YFSETQ. The V gene end was trimmed by 5 bases and the J gene end by 6 bases; junction bases not matched to a gene: 8. CDR3 length: 15 residues. Here the CDR3 reads CASSLDRGQGQPQHF. CDR3 DNA: TGCGCCAGCAGTTTAGACAGGGGGCAAGGTCAGCCCCAGCATTTT.

This rearrangement joins TRBV7-8 to TRBJ2-1; D is ambiguous. The CDR3 extends over 11 amino acids. The germline V gene encodes CDR1 SGHVS and CDR2 FQNEAQ. Trimming cost V 5 bases and J 6 bases, with 5 bases left between them. The CDR3 sequence is CASSRSNEQFF. CDR3 nucleotides: TGTGCCAGCAGCCGGAGCAATGAGCAGTTCTTC.